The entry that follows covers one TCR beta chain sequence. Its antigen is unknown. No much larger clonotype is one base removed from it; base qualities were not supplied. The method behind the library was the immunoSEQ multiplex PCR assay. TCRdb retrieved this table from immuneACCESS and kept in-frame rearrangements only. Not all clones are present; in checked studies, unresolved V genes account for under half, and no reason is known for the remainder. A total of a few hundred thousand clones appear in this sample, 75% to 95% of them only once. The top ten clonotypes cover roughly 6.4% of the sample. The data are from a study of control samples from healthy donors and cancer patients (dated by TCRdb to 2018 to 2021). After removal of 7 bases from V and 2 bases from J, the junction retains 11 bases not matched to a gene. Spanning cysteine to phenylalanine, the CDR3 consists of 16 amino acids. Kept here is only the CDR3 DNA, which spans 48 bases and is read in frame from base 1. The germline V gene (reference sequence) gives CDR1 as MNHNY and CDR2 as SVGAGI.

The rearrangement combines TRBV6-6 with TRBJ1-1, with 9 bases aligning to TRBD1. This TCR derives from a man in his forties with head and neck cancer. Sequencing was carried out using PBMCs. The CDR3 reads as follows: CASMAQGARRNTEAFF. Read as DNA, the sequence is TGTGCCAGCATGGCACAGGGGGCCCGCCGTAACACTGAAGCTTTCTTT.